Sequencing of this T cell receptor beta chain was carried out in a study of regulatory T cells in long-lasting Graves disease. Study details: The antithyroid drugs taken by newly diagnosed Graves' patients had been used for under 3 months. Study-level points and caveats: Thyroid tissue went unexamined; only peripheral blood was analyzed.

The time point here: newly diagnosed GD, antithyroid drugs for less than 3 months. PBMCs provided the RNA from which the TCR library was made. This clonotype was seen many times. Its specificity is not known. The germline V gene encodes CDR1 SGHAT and CDR2 FQNNGV. V lost 0 bases, J lost 11 bases, and 12 bases lay in between. This CDR3 has 13 amino acids. Both iRepertoire HTBI primers and Arm-PCR of CDR3 regions were used to build the TCR beta libraries. TCRdb re-derived calls from the multiplex PCR reads in MiXCR, one entry per CDR3 protein. This repertoire shows a few hundred thousand distinct CDR3 sequences, 12% to 15% found once; its top ten account for approximately 17%. The data also belong to a second study, concerning T cells in Graves' hyperthyroidism and ophthalmopathy. This second study says: From stable hyperthyroidism, ophthalmopathy was set apart by a 13 V-J model.

This TCR came from a woman aged 45 to 65 with Graves disease. This chain uses TRBV11-2 with TRBJ2-3, with D possibly being TRBD1 or TRBD2 (6 bases each). Sequencing used peripheral blood mononuclear cells (PBMCs), obtained at new diagnosis, from a patient treated with antithyroid drugs. CDR3 coding DNA: TGTGCCAGCAGCTTAGATCGGGGGCCTCTGCAGTATTTT. This encodes CASSLDRGPLQYF. Full variable domain (outside the CDR3, taken from reference TRBV11-2 and TRBJ2-3): EAGVAQSPRYKIIEKRQSVAFWCNPISGHATLYWYQQILGQGPKLLIQFQNNGVVDDSQLPKDRFSAERLKGVDSTLKIQPAKLEDSAVYLCASSLDRGPLQYFGPGTRLTVL.